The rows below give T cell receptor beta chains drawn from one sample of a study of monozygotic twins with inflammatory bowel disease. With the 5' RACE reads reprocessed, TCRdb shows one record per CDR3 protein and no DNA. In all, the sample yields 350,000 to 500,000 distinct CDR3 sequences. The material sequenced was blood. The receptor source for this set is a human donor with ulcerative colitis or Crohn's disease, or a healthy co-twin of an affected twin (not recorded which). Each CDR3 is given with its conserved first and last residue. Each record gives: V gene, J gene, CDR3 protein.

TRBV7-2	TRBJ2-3	CASRNMGVDTQYF
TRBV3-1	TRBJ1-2	CASSQSGGDYTF
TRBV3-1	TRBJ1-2	CASSQDSSQTPRDYGYTF
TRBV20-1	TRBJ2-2	CSARDLRQGFTGELFF
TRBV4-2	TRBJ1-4	CASSPAGGRGEKLFF
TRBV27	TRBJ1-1	CASSVTQGFTEAFF
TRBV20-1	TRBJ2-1	CSVRGLAGASLANEQFF
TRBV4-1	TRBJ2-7	CASSQDRVYEQYF
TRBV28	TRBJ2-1	CASSLGASGKYNEQFF
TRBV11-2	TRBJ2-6	CASSLGRRQLSGANVLTF
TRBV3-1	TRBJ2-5	CASSLARQNQETQYF
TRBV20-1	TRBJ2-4	CSLSPGSGAKNIQYF
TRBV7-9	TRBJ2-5	CASSPRDIQETQYF
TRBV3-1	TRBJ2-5	CASSQGHGETQYF
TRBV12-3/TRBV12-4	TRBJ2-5	CASRKTGVETQYF
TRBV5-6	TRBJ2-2	CASSLADRGYSGELFF
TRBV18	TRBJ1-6	CASSLRTEQNSPLHF
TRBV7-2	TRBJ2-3	CASRLAGGTSTDTQYF
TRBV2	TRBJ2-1	CASSDSRDEQFF
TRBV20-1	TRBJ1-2	CSALTQEIYGYTF